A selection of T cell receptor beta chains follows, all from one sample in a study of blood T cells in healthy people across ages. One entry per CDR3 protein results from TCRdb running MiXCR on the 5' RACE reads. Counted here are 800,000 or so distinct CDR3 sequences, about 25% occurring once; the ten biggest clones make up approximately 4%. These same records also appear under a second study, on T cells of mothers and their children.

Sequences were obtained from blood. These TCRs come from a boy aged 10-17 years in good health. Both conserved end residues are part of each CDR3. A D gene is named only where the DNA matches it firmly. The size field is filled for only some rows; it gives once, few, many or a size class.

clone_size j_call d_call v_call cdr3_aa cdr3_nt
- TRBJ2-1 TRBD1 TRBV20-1 CSATRPRQGVGYYEQHF TGCAGTGCCACAAGGCCGAGGCAGGGGGTGGGGTACTACGAGCAGCACTTC
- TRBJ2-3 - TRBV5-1 CASSLQRQGRGDTQYF TGCGCCAGCAGCCTCCAGCGACAGGGTCGGGGGGATACGCAGTATTTT
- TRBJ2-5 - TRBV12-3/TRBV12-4 CASSPVFETQYF TGTGCCAGCAGCCCCGTGTTCGAGACCCAGTACTTC
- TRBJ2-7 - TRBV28 CASSLYSRYEQYF TGTGCCAGCAGTTTATACAGCCGCTACGAGCAGTACTTC
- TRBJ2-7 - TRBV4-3 CASSQAFISYEQYF TGCGCCAGCAGCCAAGCTTTTATTTCGTACGAGCAGTACTTC
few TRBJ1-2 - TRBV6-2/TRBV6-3 CASSFSGAGYTF TGTGCCAGCAGTTTCTCGGGTGCAGGCTACACCTTC
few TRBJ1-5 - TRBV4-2 CASSHPQGDQPQHF TGTGCCAGCAGCCACCCTCAGGGTGATCAGCCCCAGCATTTT
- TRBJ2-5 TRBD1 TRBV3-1 CASSQGTGKAQTQYF TGTGCCAGCAGCCAGGGGACAGGGAAGGCTCAGACCCAGTACTTC
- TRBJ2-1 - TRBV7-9 CASSGDKVGEQFF TGTGCCAGCAGCGGGGACAAGGTTGGTGAGCAGTTCTTC
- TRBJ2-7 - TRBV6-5 CASSYSLGTSRYEQYF TGTGCCAGCAGTTACTCGTTAGGGACATCTCGCTACGAGCAGTACTTC
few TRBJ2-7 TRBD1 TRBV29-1 CSVSGRGYEQYF TGCAGCGTTTCGGGCAGGGGGTACGAGCAGTACTTC
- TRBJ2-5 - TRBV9 CASNVRGGVETQYF TGTGCCAGCAACGTCAGGGGTGGAGTAGAGACCCAGTACTTC
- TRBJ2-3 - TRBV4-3 CASSQGQGGGVRDTQYF TGCGCCAGCAGCCAAGGCCAGGGTGGGGGAGTCAGAGATACGCAGTATTTT
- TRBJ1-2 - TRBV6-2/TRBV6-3 CASSYNSPRNYGYTF TGTGCCAGCAGTTACAACAGCCCGAGGAACTATGGCTACACCTTC
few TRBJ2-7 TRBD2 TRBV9 CASSPSGVSDYEQYF TGTGCCAGCAGCCCTAGCGGGGTTTCTGACTACGAGCAGTACTTC